Here is one TCR beta chain with its context. This sample is drawn from a study of blood T cell repertoires in COVID-19. Study details: Whether acute or convalescent, the COVID-19 samples came from the United States, Italy and Spain.

CDR1 and CDR2 (germline): MNHEY, SVGAGI. V trimming: 7 bases; J trimming: 10 bases; junction bases outside the gene matches: 9. This CDR3 spans 14 amino acids. Per the authors' pipeline: The assay estimated nucleated cells by amplifying reference gene primers. TCRdb's copy holds only in-frame clones and misses some; the assay was immunoSEQ multiplex PCR. The V and J calls and clone size are taken from that table; D and trimming were inferred from the DNA. The profile shows roughly 300,000 clones, about 82% of them singletons. Sequenced input: peripheral blood. The TCR sequence derives from a human donor in a cohort sampled during active COVID-19. The chain has TRBV6-5 and TRBJ2-1, with TRBD2 matching over 11 bases. The CDR3 bases are TGTGCCAGCAAAATCGGACTAGCGGGCCAAGAGCAGTTCTTC. Its translation: CASKIGLAGQEQFF.